This T cell receptor (beta chain) was identified during a study of blood T cell repertoires in COVID-19. Overall study: The study drew acute and convalescent COVID-19 samples from the United States, Italy and Spain. T cells, B-cell-depleted T cells, or PBMCs provided the cDNA or gDNA that served as material.

CDR1 and CDR2 (germline): SGHRS, YFSETQ. There are 15 residues in the CDR3. Unmatched junction bases numbered 10, after V lost 6 bases and J lost 2 bases. Enrollment of patients from Seattle took place during active infection, with longitudinal follow-up. As originally analysed: The authors estimated nucleated cell counts from reference gene primer amplification. TCRdb keeps only in-frame clones here, not all; method: immunoSEQ multiplex PCR. V, J and clone size are taken as reported in that table, and D and trimming were inferred from the DNA itself. The table shows under 300,000 clones, with 80% to 90% occurring only once.

The sequenced sample consisted of peripheral blood. The chain joins TRBV5-1 to TRBJ2-7, with 8 bases matching TRBD1. The receptor comes from a woman aged 30 to 39 with COVID-19, enrolled during active disease. CDR3 protein: CASTLGGTGTYEQYF. For the CDR3, the DNA is TGCGCCAGCACCCTTGGGGGGACAGGCACCTACGAGCAGTACTTC.